A selection of T cell receptor beta chains follows, all from one sample in a study of blood T cell repertoires in COVID-19. Clones were sequenced by immunoSEQ multiplex PCR, and TCRdb holds only the in-frame ones, with some missing. The data show roughly 220,000 clones, 80% to 85% seen once. The sample taken for sequencing was peripheral blood. These receptors originate from a woman between 55 and 75 years old who had recovered from COVID-19. The CDR3 runs from the conserved cysteine through the conserved F or W. Fields, in order: J gene, D gene, clone size, V gene, CDR3 DNA, CDR3 protein. The D gene is left open where the match is weak. Some rows mark clone size as missing; the rest say once, few, many or name a class of expanded clone.

TRBJ1-5 | TRBD1 | - | TRBV5-1 | TGCGCCAGCAGCTCTGGGACAGGGGGACAGCCCCAGCATTTT | CASSSGTGGQPQHF
TRBJ1-2 | - | - | TRBV7-2 | TGTGCCAGCAGCTCTAGTCCGGCCCCAGGGTATGGCTACACCTTC | CASSSSPAPGYGYTF
TRBJ1-2 | TRBD1 | once | TRBV7-2 | TGTGCCAGCAGCTGGGGACAGGGGGCCGACTATGGCTACACCTTC | CASSWGQGADYGYTF
TRBJ2-1 | - | - | TRBV2 | TGTGCCAGCAGTGAAGCACCCGCCAGGGGAAATGAGCAGTTCTTC | CASSEAPARGNEQFF
TRBJ1-1 | - | - | TRBV18 | TGTGCCAGCTCAGTGGCCGTCATGAACACTGAAGCTTTCTTT | CASSVAVMNTEAFF
TRBJ1-5 | - | - | TRBV4-3 | TGCGCCAGCAGCCAAGTCCGACTTAATCAGCCCCAGCATTTT | CASSQVRLNQPQHF
TRBJ1-2 | TRBD1 | - | TRBV15 | TGTGCCACCAGCAGAGGACAGGGGGCGGGCGGCTACACCTTC | CATSRGQGAGGYTF
TRBJ1-2 | - | - | TRBV10-1 | TGCGCCAGCATCCTCGACACCGATAACTATGGCTACACCTTC | CASILDTDNYGYTF
TRBJ2-1 | - | - | TRBV11-3 | TGTGCCAGCAGCTCTCGGAATGAGCAGTTCTTC | CASSSRNEQFF
TRBJ1-3 | - | - | TRBV4-1 | TGCGCCAGCTCCTCGGGGGGGGCTGGAAACACCATATATTTT | CASSSGGAGNTIYF